This T cell receptor beta chain was sequenced for a study of T cell responses to AZD1222 COVID-19 vaccine. The method was immunoSEQ multiplex PCR; TCRdb's version includes in-frame clones alone and lacks a portion of them. There are approximately 120,000 clones in the sample; around nine tenths occur only once, and roughly a sixth lies in the top ten. Germline V gene lookup returns CDR1 KGHSH and CDR2 LQKENI. The CDR3 has 18 amino acids. V shed 1 base and J shed 0 bases, with 13 bases lying between them. Material: peripheral blood, obtained on day 0 of AZD1222 vaccination. The TCR was taken from an adult in good health. This rearrangement joins TRBV18 to TRBJ2-6, with D possibly matching TRBD2 (5 bases). This CDR3 reads CASSPRRTQSSGANVLTF. The DNA of the CDR3 is TGTGCCAGCTCACCACGGAGGACTCAGAGCTCTGGGGCCAACGTCCTGACTTTC. Full variable domain (missing parts from reference TRBV18 and TRBJ2-6): NAGVMQNPRHLVRRRGQEARLRCSPMKGHSHVYWYRQLPEEGLKFMVYLQKENIIDESGMPKERFSAEFPKEGPSILRIQQVVRGDSAAYFCASSPRRTQSSGANVLTFGAGSRLTVL.